This TCR beta chain derives from a study of blood T cell repertoires in COVID-19. Study-level information: Some COVID-19 samples were acute and others convalescent; all came from the United States, Italy and Spain. The cDNA or gDNA used as material had been derived from T cells, B-cell-depleted T cells, or PBMCs.

The germline CDR1 and CDR2 sequences are SGHDT and YYEEEE. J gave up 8 bases and V 4 bases, and 9 bases lay outside the gene matches. The CDR3 consists of 15 residues. TCRdb's copy holds only in-frame clones and misses some; the assay was immunoSEQ multiplex PCR. The sample holds 200,000 or so clones, under 85% seen once. This clonotype originated in a man aged 60 to 75 with active or convalescent COVID-19. Sequenced: peripheral blood. The J gene is TRBJ1-4, the V gene TRBV5-6, with 9 positions matching TRBD1. CDR3 bases: TGTGCCAGCAGCGCCGGGACAGGGAATAGCGAAAAACTGTTTTTT. Protein: CASSAGTGNSEKLFF.